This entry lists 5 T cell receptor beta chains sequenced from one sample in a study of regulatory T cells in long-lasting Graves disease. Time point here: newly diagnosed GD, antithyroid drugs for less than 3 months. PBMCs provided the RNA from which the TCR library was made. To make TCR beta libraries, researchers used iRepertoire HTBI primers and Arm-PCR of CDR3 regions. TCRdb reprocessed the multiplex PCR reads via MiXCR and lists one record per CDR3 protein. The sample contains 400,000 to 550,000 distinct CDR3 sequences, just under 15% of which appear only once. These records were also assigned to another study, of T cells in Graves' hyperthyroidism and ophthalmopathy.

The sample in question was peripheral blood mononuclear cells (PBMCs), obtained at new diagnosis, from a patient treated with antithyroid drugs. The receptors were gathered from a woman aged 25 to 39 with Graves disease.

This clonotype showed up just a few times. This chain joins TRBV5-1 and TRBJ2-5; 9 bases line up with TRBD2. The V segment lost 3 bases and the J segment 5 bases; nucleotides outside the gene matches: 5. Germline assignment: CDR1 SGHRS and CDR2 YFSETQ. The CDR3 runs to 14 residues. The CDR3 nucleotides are TGCGCCAGCAGCTCGGATAGCGGGGGTGAGACCCAGTACTTC. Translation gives CASSSDSGGETQYF. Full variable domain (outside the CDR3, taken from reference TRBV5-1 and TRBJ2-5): KAGVTQTPRYLIKTRGQQVTLSCSPISGHRSVSWYQQTPGQGLQFLFEYFSETQRNKGNFPGRFSGRQFSNSRSEMNVSTLELGDSALYLCASSSDSGGETQYFGPGTRLLVL.

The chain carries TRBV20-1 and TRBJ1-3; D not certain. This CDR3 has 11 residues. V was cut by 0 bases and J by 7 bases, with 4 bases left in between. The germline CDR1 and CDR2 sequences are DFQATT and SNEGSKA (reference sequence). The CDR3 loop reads CSARDQNTIYF. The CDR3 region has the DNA TGCAGTGCTAGAGATCAGAACACCATATATTTT.

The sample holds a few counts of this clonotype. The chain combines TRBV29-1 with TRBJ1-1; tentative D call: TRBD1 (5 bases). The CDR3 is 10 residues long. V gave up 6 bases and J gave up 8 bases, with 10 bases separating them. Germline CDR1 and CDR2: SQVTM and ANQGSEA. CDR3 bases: TGCAGCGTGGGGGGGGGGGAAGCTTTCTTT. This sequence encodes CSVGGGEAFF.

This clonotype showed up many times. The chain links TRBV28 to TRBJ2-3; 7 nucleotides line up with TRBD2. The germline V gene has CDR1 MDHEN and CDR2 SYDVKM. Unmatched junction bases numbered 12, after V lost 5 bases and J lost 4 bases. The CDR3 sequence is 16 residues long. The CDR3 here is CASSVRTSRYPDTQYF. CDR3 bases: TGTGCCAGCAGTGTAAGGACTAGTAGGTACCCAGATACGCAGTATTTT. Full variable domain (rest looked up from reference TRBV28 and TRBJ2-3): DVKVTQSSRYLVKRTGEKVFLECVQDMDHENMFWYRQDPGLGLRLIYFSYDVKMKEKGDIPEGYSVSREKKERFSLILESASTNQTSMYLCASSVRTSRYPDTQYFGPGTRLTVL.

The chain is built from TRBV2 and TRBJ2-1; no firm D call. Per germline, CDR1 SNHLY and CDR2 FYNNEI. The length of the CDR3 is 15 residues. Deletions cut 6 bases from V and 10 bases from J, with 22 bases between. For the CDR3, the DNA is TGTGCCAGCAGCGCTCAGGAGTCCCCCCTCGGGGAGCAGTTCTTC. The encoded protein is CASSAQESPLGEQFF.